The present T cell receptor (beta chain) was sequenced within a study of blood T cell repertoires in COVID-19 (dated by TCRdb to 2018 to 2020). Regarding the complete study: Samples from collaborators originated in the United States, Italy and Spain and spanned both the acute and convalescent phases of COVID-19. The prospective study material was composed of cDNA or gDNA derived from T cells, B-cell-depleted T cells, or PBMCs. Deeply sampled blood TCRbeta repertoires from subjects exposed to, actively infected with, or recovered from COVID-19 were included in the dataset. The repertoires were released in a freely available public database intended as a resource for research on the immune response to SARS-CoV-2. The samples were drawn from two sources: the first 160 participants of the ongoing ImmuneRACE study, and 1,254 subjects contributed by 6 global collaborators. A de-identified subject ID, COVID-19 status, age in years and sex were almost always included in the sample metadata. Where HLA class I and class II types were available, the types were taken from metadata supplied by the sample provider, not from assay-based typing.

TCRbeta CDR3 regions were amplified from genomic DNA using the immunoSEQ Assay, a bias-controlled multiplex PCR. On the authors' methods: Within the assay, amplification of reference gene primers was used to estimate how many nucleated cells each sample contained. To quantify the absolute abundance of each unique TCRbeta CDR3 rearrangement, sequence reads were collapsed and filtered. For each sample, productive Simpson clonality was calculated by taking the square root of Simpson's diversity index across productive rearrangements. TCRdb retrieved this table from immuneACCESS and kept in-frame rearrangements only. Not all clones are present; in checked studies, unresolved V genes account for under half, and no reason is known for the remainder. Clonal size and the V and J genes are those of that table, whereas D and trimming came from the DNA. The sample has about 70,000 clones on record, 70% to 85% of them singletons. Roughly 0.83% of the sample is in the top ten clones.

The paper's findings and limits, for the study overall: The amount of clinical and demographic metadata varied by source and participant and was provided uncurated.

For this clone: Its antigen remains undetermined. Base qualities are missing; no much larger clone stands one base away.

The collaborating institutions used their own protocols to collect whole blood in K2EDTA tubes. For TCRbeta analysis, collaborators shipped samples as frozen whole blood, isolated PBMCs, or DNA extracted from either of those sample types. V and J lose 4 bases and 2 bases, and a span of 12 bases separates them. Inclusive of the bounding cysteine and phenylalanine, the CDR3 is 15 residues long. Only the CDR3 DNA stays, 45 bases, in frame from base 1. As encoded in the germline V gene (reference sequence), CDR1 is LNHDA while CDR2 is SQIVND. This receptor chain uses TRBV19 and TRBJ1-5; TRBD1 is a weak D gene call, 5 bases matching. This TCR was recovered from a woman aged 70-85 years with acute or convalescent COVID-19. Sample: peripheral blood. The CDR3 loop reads CASSNGARGNQPQHF. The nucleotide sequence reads TGTGCCAGTAGTAATGGGGCGCGCGGCAATCAGCCCCAGCATTTT.